What follows is one T cell receptor beta chain and its context. What it recognizes is unknown. Germline loops: CDR1 SGHRS, CDR2 YFSETQ. The CDR3 is made up of 14 amino acids. Each CDR3 protein gets one entry in TCRdb, which reprocessed the 5' RACE reads and gives no DNA. In total, the table holds some 410,000 distinct CDR3 sequences. This sample is drawn from a study of T cells expressing NK-cell markers. Study-level background: One of the eight sequenced donors was seronegative, whereas the other seven were HCMV-seropositive. General observations from the study: It is unclear if expanded NKG2C-expressing clones target HCMV antigens.

Sequencing was done on a sample of blood T cells: a sorted CD56 or NKG2C T cell subset, CD4+ or CD8+ T cells, or bulk PBMC T cells (not recorded which). The receptor was derived from a woman aged 18 to 75 in good health. The genes are TRBV5-1 and TRBJ2-4; TCRdb names TRBD2, which stays unverified in the absence of DNA. The CDR3 reads CASSGRAGKNIQYF. The whole variable domain, filled in from reference TRBV5-1 and TRBJ2-4, reads KAGVTQTPRYLIKTRGQQVTLSCSPISGHRSVSWYQQTPGQGLQFLFEYFSETQRNKGNFPGRFSGRQFSNSRSEMNVSTLELGDSALYLCASSGRAGKNIQYFGAGTRLSVL.